These 27 T cell receptor beta chains originate from one sample sequenced in a study of blood T cell repertoires in COVID-19. Sequencing was performed with immunoSEQ multiplex PCR; in TCRdb, only in-frame clones are kept and a portion is missing. The sample lists 300,000 to 450,000 clones; around 87% were seen once. Sequencing was performed on PBMCs or T cells enriched from blood (not recorded which). These receptors came from a man younger than 45 who had recovered from COVID-19.

The rearrangement uses TRBV10-3 and TRBJ2-5, with 8 bases that match TRBD2. Trimming at V came to 2 bases and at J to 4 bases, leaving 9 bases not matched to a gene. CDR3 length: 16 amino acids. Germline-derived CDR1 and CDR2 are ENHRY and SYGVKD. CDR3 sequence (DNA): TGTGCCATCAGTGAGGGGCTAGCGGGCCCCGGAGAGACCCAGTACTTC. Amino acids: CAISEGLAGPGETQYF.

This rearrangement joins TRBV27 to TRBJ1-1; 9 bases match TRBD1. CDR1 MNHEY and CDR2 SMNVEV come from the germline V gene (reference sequence). CDR3 size: 13 residues. V lost 6 bases to trimming and J lost 7 bases; unmatched junction nucleotides: 6. This chain's CDR3 is CASRPTGGSEAFF. In nucleotides, the CDR3 is TGTGCCAGCAGACCGACAGGGGGGAGTGAAGCTTTCTTT.

The V and J genes are TRBV30 and TRBJ2-5, with D possibly being TRBD1 (6 bases). The CDR3 runs 16 residues. The germline V gene encodes CDR1 GTSNPN and CDR2 SVGIG (reference sequence). Trimming removed 0 bases at V and 4 bases at J, with 18 bases between. CDR3 DNA: TGTGCCTGGAGTGTACTGGCTTGGCGCAGGGGAGAGACCCAGTACTTC. Its protein is CAWSVLAWRRGETQYF.

V usage is TRBV11-2 and J usage is TRBJ2-5; TRBD2 matches at 8 bases. The CDR3 consists of 15 residues. The V gene's germline CDR1 is SGHAT and CDR2 FQNNGV. J gave up 3 bases and V 4 bases, and 7 bases lay outside the gene matches. This CDR3 reads CASSSPSGSEETQYF. In nucleotides, the CDR3 is TGTGCCAGCAGCTCCCCTAGCGGGTCCGAAGAGACCCAGTACTTC.

V gene TRBV19 combines with J gene TRBJ2-5; TRBD2 agrees at 9 bases. Germline V gives CDR1 LNHDA, CDR2 SQIVND (reference sequence). There are 16 residues in the CDR3. After removal of 5 bases from V and 2 bases from J, the junction contained 9 bases not matched to a gene. DNA for the CDR3: TGTGCCAGTAGTCTATATTTCGGACTAGCGCAAGAGACCCAGTACTTC. Its translation is CASSLYFGLAQETQYF.

The rearrangement joins TRBV19 to TRBJ1-5; TRBD1 matches 7 bases. With 5 bases clipped from V and 6 bases from J, the junction kept 16 bases outside the gene matches. The CDR3 is 17 residues long. Germline V lookup: CDR1 LNHDA, CDR2 SQIVND (reference sequence). Here the CDR3 DNA reads TGTGCCAGTAGTGTACTACCGGGGACAGCCGCAGGTCAGCCCCAGCATTTT. It is translated as CASSVLPGTAAGQPQHF.

This clone occurred a few times. The genes are TRBV11-2 and TRBJ1-1; D perhaps matches TRBD1 (5 bases). This CDR3 spans 14 amino acids. In germline, CDR1 is SGHAT, CDR2 FQNNGV. V was trimmed by 4 bases and J by 4 bases, leaving 13 bases between them. CDR3 coding DNA: TGTGCCAGCAGCTCCCGTGTGGGGGGCACTGAAGCTTTCTTT. Translated, it gives CASSSRVGGTEAFF.

The chain links TRBV9 to TRBJ2-7; TRBD1 agrees at 8 bases. Germline loops: CDR1 SGDLS, CDR2 YYNGEE. The length of the CDR3 is 15 residues. The junction had 8 bases not matched to a gene; V was cut back by 4 bases and J by 2 bases. For the CDR3, the DNA is TGTGCCAGCAGCCCAGGGGGCTATCTTGCCTACGAGCAGTACTTC. This codes for CASSPGGYLAYEQYF.

The V and J genes are TRBV2 and TRBJ1-1; no clear D gene. Per germline, CDR1 SNHLY and CDR2 FYNNEI. This CDR3 region has 15 residues. V was trimmed by 3 bases and J by 0 bases, leaving 11 bases between them. CDR3 region: CASSDPGRLNTEAFF. The CDR3 DNA reads TGTGCCAGCAGTGACCCGGGAAGGCTGAACACTGAAGCTTTCTTT.

The chain has TRBV27 and TRBJ1-6, with TRBD1 matching 7 bases. CDR1 and CDR2 from the germline V gene are MNHEY and SMNVEV (reference sequence). This CDR3 contains 15 residues. V shed 6 bases, J shed 8 bases, and the junction held 10 bases outside the gene matches. As DNA, the CDR3 is TGTGCCAGCAGCCGCCTTATTCAGGGGGATTCACCCCTCCACTTT. Residues: CASSRLIQGDSPLHF.

The rearrangement joins TRBV15 to TRBJ1-5; D gene uncertain. This CDR3 has 16 residues. With 5 bases removed from V and 1 base from J, the gap between germline ends came to 15 bases. Germline CDR1 and CDR2: LNHNV and YYDKDF (reference sequence). CDR3 protein: CATSWEREVSNQPQHF. The CDR3 DNA reads as TGTGCCACCAGCTGGGAGAGGGAGGTGAGCAATCAGCCCCAGCATTTT.

V usage is TRBV7-3 and J usage is TRBJ2-1, with D perhaps TRBD1 (5 bases). Per the germline V gene, CDR1 is SGHTA and CDR2 is FQGTGA. V lost 3 bases and J 0 bases, leaving 9 bases between the germline ends. This CDR3 comprises 15 residues. The CDR3 reads CASSFGDSSYNEQFF. In DNA, the CDR3 is TGTGCCAGCAGCTTCGGAGACAGCTCCTACAATGAGCAGTTCTTC.

This clone was seen just once. The chain is built from TRBV6-2 or TRBV6-3 and TRBJ1-2; D is possibly TRBD1 (6 bases). The germline V and J ends were trimmed by 0 bases and 5 bases, with 13 bases remaining between them. The CDR3 sequence is 15 residues long. Germline loops: CDR1 MNHEY, CDR2 SVGEGT. CDR3 residues: CASSYSGGPIYGYTF. CDR3 bases: TGTGCCAGCAGTTACTCGGGGGGGCCAATTTATGGCTACACCTTC.

The rearrangement links TRBV4-1 to TRBJ2-3; 15 positions agree with TRBD2. Losses at the gene ends were 4 bases for V and 0 bases for J; bases not matched to a gene: 8. The germline V gene has CDR1 MGHRA and CDR2 YSYEKL. The CDR3 sequence is 19 residues long. DNA of the CDR3: TGCGCCAGCAGCCCCCATGGGACTAGCGGGGGGACTAGCACAGATACGCAGTATTTT. Its protein product is CASSPHGTSGGTSTDTQYF.

The chain links TRBV19 to TRBJ2-7; a weak D match, TRBD1 (5 bases). Trimming removed 3 bases from V and 2 bases from J, with 8 bases in between. Germline V gene sequence: CDR1 LNHDA, CDR2 SQIVND (reference sequence). This CDR3 comprises 13 residues. Here the CDR3 reads CASSMGRTYEQYF. CDR3 DNA sequence: TGTGCCAGTAGTATGGGGCGGACCTACGAGCAGTACTTC.

The rearrangement uses TRBV4-2 and TRBJ1-4; 7 positions agree with TRBD1. CDR1 LGHNA and CDR2 YNFKEQ come from the germline V gene. V lost 1 base and J lost 0; bases outside the gene matches: 2. This CDR3 has 16 amino acids. This CDR3 reads CASSQAGQATNEKLFF. The DNA of the CDR3 is TGTGCCAGCAGCCAAGCAGGACAGGCAACTAATGAAAAACTGTTTTTT.

The chain combines TRBV9 with TRBJ2-2, with 14 bases that match TRBD2. This CDR3 comprises 18 residues. V shed 2 bases, J shed 1 base, and the junction held 4 bases outside the gene matches. Germline V gene sequence: CDR1 SGDLS, CDR2 YYNGEE. CDR3 sequence reads: CASSVTSGGALNTGELFF. CDR3 sequence (DNA): TGTGCCAGCAGCGTGACTAGCGGGGGGGCCTTGAACACCGGGGAGCTGTTTTTT.

This clone was seen at least ten times. V usage is TRBV4-3 and J usage is TRBJ1-5; 9 bases agree with TRBD1. The germline gives CDR1 LGHNA, CDR2 YSLEER. After removal of 3 bases from V and 7 bases from J, the junction contained 4 bases not matched to a gene. This CDR3 contains 14 residues. The CDR3 nucleotides read TGCGCCAGCAGCCAGGCGACAGGGGGGCAGCCCCAGCATTTT. Residues: CASSQATGGQPQHF.

The CDR3 DNA is TGTGCCAGCAGGGCCAACACTGAAGCTTTCTTT. Translated, it gives CASRANTEAFF. J is TRBJ1-1 and V is TRBV12-3 or TRBV12-4; D is unclear. V dropped 6 bases and J dropped 2 bases, with 4 bases sitting between them. The CDR3 is 11 residues long.

The chain employs TRBV3-1 (or the pseudogene TRBV3-2) and TRBJ2-7, with 7 bases fitting TRBD1. This CDR3 region has 15 residues. From germline, CDR1 is LGHDT and CDR2 YNNKEL (reference sequence). V lost 0 bases, J lost 3 bases, and 5 bases stayed unmatched. The CDR3 coding sequence is TGTGCCAGCAGCCAAGATCAGGGACAGTTCTACGAGCAGTACTTC. It codes for CASSQDQGQFYEQYF.

The genes are TRBV27 and TRBJ2-3, with 8 nucleotides matching TRBD1. This CDR3 comprises 15 residues. The germline V gene has CDR1 MNHEY and CDR2 SMNVEV (reference sequence). V lost 6 bases to trimming and J lost 3 bases; unmatched junction nucleotides: 8. CDR3 sequence: CASSFHRDRTDTQYF. DNA for the CDR3: TGTGCCAGCAGCTTTCACAGGGACAGGACAGATACGCAGTATTTT.

The V gene is TRBV19, the J gene TRBJ1-1, with a tentative D call TRBD1 (6 bases). V lost 8 bases and J lost 2, with 15 bases in between. The CDR3 loop spans 14 amino acids. Germline V gene lookup returns CDR1 LNHDA and CDR2 SQIVND (reference sequence). The CDR3 DNA is TGTGCCAGTCTACAGGGAGCCTCAAACACTGAAGCTTTCTTT. Its protein product is CASLQGASNTEAFF. Drawing the rest from reference TRBV19 and TRBJ1-1, the complete variable domain is DGGITQSPKYLFRKEGQNVTLSCEQNLNHDAMYWYRQDPGQGLRLIYYSQIVNDFQKGDIAEGYSVSREKKESFPLTVTSAQKNPTAFYLCASLQGASNTEAFFGQGTRLTVV.

The genes are TRBV20-1 and TRBJ1-1, with D possibly being TRBD1 (6 bases). The CDR3 covers 12 residues. CDR1 and CDR2 from the germline V gene are DFQATT and SNEGSKA (reference sequence). V was clipped by 3 bases and J by 4 bases, with 9 bases between them. The CDR3 DNA reads TGCAGTGCTAGTCAGGGGTCCACTGAAGCTTTCTTT. This gives the protein CSASQGSTEAFF.

The chain links TRBV2 to TRBJ1-2; TRBD1 might be the D (6 bases). From germline, CDR1 is SNHLY and CDR2 FYNNEI. CDR3 length: 15 amino acids. The V and J ends lost 0 bases and 7 bases respectively, with 15 bases between them. The DNA of the CDR3 is TGTGCCAGCAGTGAAGCGCTTCGGGGGGCGTTTGGCTACACCTTC. It yields the protein CASSEALRGAFGYTF.

The CDR3 here is CASSQEGGRGISPLHF. As DNA, the CDR3 is TGTGCCAGCAGCCAAGAAGGGGGCAGAGGAATTTCACCCCTCCACTTT. This chain links TRBV3-1 (or the pseudogene TRBV3-2) with TRBJ1-6; 7 bases match TRBD1. The CDR3 runs 16 residues. Trimming cost V 0 bases and J 9 bases; bases outside gene matches: 8. Germline loops: CDR1 LGHDT, CDR2 YNNKEL (reference sequence).

This clone occurred a few times. The rearrangement links TRBV9 to TRBJ1-2; no clear D. The germline CDR1 and CDR2 sequences are SGDLS and YYNGEE. This CDR3 has 16 amino acids. Trimming pared 2 bases from V and 6 bases from J, leaving 20 bases between. The CDR3 loop reads CASSVSPSTETHGYTF. CDR3 coding DNA: TGTGCCAGCAGCGTGTCCCCTTCCACAGAGACACATGGCTACACCTTC.

This chain joins TRBV7-2 and TRBJ2-1; the D is unclear. Germline loops: CDR1 SGHTA, CDR2 FQGNSA. This CDR3 region has 15 residues. Trimming stripped 1 base from V and 5 bases from J, with 12 bases between. DNA for the CDR3: TGTGCCAGCAGCTTAGGCATACTTCTGAACAATGAGCAGTTCTTC. Protein: CASSLGILLNNEQFF.